A selection of T cell receptor beta chains follows, all from one sample in a study of T cells in Graves' hyperthyroidism and ophthalmopathy. TCRdb redid the calling of the multiplex PCR reads with MiXCR, one entry per CDR3 protein. This sample has 500,000 to 600,000 distinct CDR3 sequences, with about a sixth found just once. Sequenced material: blood. These receptors were taken from a young woman with Graves' hyperthyroidism. CDR3s include the opening cysteine and the closing phenylalanine or tryptophan. Fields, in order: clone size, J gene, D gene, V gene, CDR3 DNA, CDR3 protein. D genes are given only for firm matches. Size tells how often a clone was seen (once, few, many) or the class of an expanded clone, and some rows leave it out.

clone size: few
J gene: TRBJ2-7
D gene: TRBD2
V gene: TRBV20-1
CDR3 DNA: TGCAGTGCTTCGGGGGGGGGGGGAGACTCCTACGAGCAGTACTTC
CDR3 protein: CSASGGGGDSYEQYF

clone size: many
J gene: TRBJ1-4
D gene: -
V gene: TRBV3-1
CDR3 DNA: TGTGCCAGCGAGGGGGCTAATGAAAAACTGTTTTTT
CDR3 protein: CASEGANEKLFF

clone size: few
J gene: TRBJ2-7
D gene: TRBD1
V gene: TRBV14
CDR3 DNA: TGTGCCAGCAGCCAAGCGACAGGGAAGCCCTACGAGCAGTACTTC
CDR3 protein: CASSQATGKPYEQYF

clone size: -
J gene: TRBJ1-2
D gene: -
V gene: TRBV19
CDR3 DNA: TGTGCCAGTAGTAAGATGGGCTACTATGGCTACACCTTC
CDR3 protein: CASSKMGYYGYTF

clone size: few
J gene: TRBJ1-2
D gene: -
V gene: TRBV4-1
CDR3 DNA: TGCGCCAGCAGCCAAGATTTGAAGGTTAACTATGGCTACACCTTC
CDR3 protein: CASSQDLKVNYGYTF

clone size: many
J gene: TRBJ2-3
D gene: TRBD2
V gene: TRBV4-3
CDR3 DNA: TGCGCCAGCAGCCAAGCCGGCGGGGGGGCGTATACGCAGTATTTT
CDR3 protein: CASSQAGGGAYTQYF

clone size: few
J gene: TRBJ2-3
D gene: -
V gene: TRBV11-2
CDR3 DNA: TGTGCCAGCAGCTTAGCTCAGACGTCCTACAGGTATTTT
CDR3 protein: CASSLAQTSYRYF

clone size: few
J gene: TRBJ2-2
D gene: TRBD1
V gene: TRBV3-1
CDR3 DNA: TGTGCCAGCAGCCTATACAGGGGGCCGGACACCGGGGAGCTGTTTTTT
CDR3 protein: CASSLYRGPDTGELFF

clone size: many
J gene: TRBJ1-4
D gene: -
V gene: TRBV28
CDR3 DNA: TGTGCCAGCAGAGAAGACGTTGCAACTAATGAAAAACTGTTTTTT
CDR3 protein: CASREDVATNEKLFF

clone size: many
J gene: TRBJ1-5
D gene: TRBD1
V gene: TRBV28
CDR3 DNA: TGTGCCAGCAGGACTCAACAGGGGAAGAGCAATCAGCCCCAGCATTTT
CDR3 protein: CASRTQQGKSNQPQHF

clone size: many
J gene: TRBJ1-1
D gene: -
V gene: TRBV2
CDR3 DNA: TGTGCCAGCACCTTAGGACAGTTTAACACTGAAGCTTTCTTT
CDR3 protein: CASTLGQFNTEAFF

clone size: -
J gene: TRBJ1-1
D gene: -
V gene: TRBV20-1
CDR3 DNA: TGCAGTGCTAGGGGTGGGGGCTCGACTGAAGCTTTCTTT
CDR3 protein: CSARGGGSTEAFF

clone size: -
J gene: TRBJ2-3
D gene: TRBD2
V gene: TRBV14
CDR3 DNA: TGTGCCAGCAGCCAGACCCCCTTCGGGACTAGCGATGGAGATACGCAGTATTTT
CDR3 protein: CASSQTPFGTSDGDTQYF

clone size: many
J gene: TRBJ2-7
D gene: TRBD2
V gene: TRBV20-1
CDR3 DNA: TGCAGTGCTACCGGGACTAGCGGTTCCTACGAGCAGTACTTC
CDR3 protein: CSATGTSGSYEQYF

clone size: few
J gene: TRBJ1-1
D gene: -
V gene: TRBV6-1
CDR3 DNA: TGTGCCAGCAGTTTAAGGGTCCGGGGCACTGAAGCATTCTTT
CDR3 protein: CASSLRVRGTEAFF

clone size: many
J gene: TRBJ2-7
D gene: -
V gene: TRBV2
CDR3 DNA: TGTGCCAGCAGCCGGACTCTAACCTACGAGCAGTACTTC
CDR3 protein: CASSRTLTYEQYF

clone size: few
J gene: TRBJ2-7
D gene: TRBD1
V gene: TRBV29-1
CDR3 DNA: TGCAGCGGGACCGGGACAGGGTCCTACGAGCAGTACTTC
CDR3 protein: CSGTGTGSYEQYF

clone size: many
J gene: TRBJ1-2
D gene: -
V gene: TRBV2
CDR3 DNA: TGTGCCAGCAGCACCTATGGCTACACCTTC
CDR3 protein: CASSTYGYTF

clone size: -
J gene: TRBJ2-3
D gene: TRBD1
V gene: TRBV12-3/TRBV12-4
CDR3 DNA: TGTGCCAGCAGTTTAATCGGACAGGCGATTACAGATACGCAGTATTTT
CDR3 protein: CASSLIGQAITDTQYF

clone size: few
J gene: TRBJ1-3
D gene: TRBD1
V gene: TRBV29-1
CDR3 DNA: TGCAGCGTTTTGGACAGGGCTAGAAACACCATATATTTT
CDR3 protein: CSVLDRARNTIYF

clone size: many
J gene: TRBJ1-2
D gene: -
V gene: TRBV6-1
CDR3 DNA: TGTGCCAGCAGTGAAAGTAGACTCGGGGGTAGCTACACCTTC
CDR3 protein: CASSESRLGGSYTF

clone size: few
J gene: TRBJ2-2
D gene: -
V gene: TRBV7-8
CDR3 DNA: TGTGCCAGCAGCACACTCAGGGCATCGAACACCGGGGAGCTGTTTTTT
CDR3 protein: CASSTLRASNTGELFF

clone size: many
J gene: TRBJ2-1
D gene: -
V gene: TRBV25-1
CDR3 DNA: TGTGCCAGCAGTGTAGGTTCCCGATACAATGAGCAGTTCTTC
CDR3 protein: CASSVGSRYNEQFF

clone size: many
J gene: TRBJ1-1
D gene: -
V gene: TRBV7-8
CDR3 DNA: TGTGCCAGCAGCCCCGCGTATGCTAGGAGCAACACTGAAGCTTTCTTT
CDR3 protein: CASSPAYARSNTEAFF

clone size: many
J gene: TRBJ1-6
D gene: -
V gene: TRBV12-3/TRBV12-4
CDR3 DNA: TGTGCCAGCAGTTATGGGGTACTGAGGAGTTCACCCCTCCACTTT
CDR3 protein: CASSYGVLRSSPLHF

clone size: few
J gene: TRBJ2-3
D gene: TRBD2
V gene: TRBV6-6
CDR3 DNA: TGTGCCAGCAGTTACTCGCGGGGGGGCGCAGATACGCAGTATTTT
CDR3 protein: CASSYSRGGADTQYF

clone size: few
J gene: TRBJ1-2
D gene: -
V gene: TRBV6-5
CDR3 DNA: TGTGCCAGCAGTCACGGACGGGGCTACACCTTC
CDR3 protein: CASSHGRGYTF

clone size: many
J gene: TRBJ1-1
D gene: -
V gene: TRBV6-1
CDR3 DNA: TGTGCCAGCAGTGACCGTTGGACTGAAGCTTTCTTT
CDR3 protein: CASSDRWTEAFF

clone size: few
J gene: TRBJ2-2
D gene: -
V gene: TRBV5-1
CDR3 DNA: TGCGCCAGCAGCCACCTACGGGACCAGGGGCGGGAAACCGGGGAGCTGTTTTTT
CDR3 protein: CASSHLRDQGRETGELFF

clone size: many
J gene: TRBJ2-1
D gene: TRBD2
V gene: TRBV12-3/TRBV12-4
CDR3 DNA: TGTGCCAGCAGTTTAGTTCTAGCGGAGAACAATGAGCAGTTCTTC
CDR3 protein: CASSLVLAENNEQFF

clone size: -
J gene: TRBJ2-1
D gene: TRBD2
V gene: TRBV7-2
CDR3 DNA: TGTGCCAGCAGCTATCTAGCGGGGGGATTCAATGAGCAGTTCTTC
CDR3 protein: CASSYLAGGFNEQFF

clone size: few
J gene: TRBJ2-7
D gene: -
V gene: TRBV6-1
CDR3 DNA: TGTGCCAGCAGTTTCCTAGCCTCCTACGAGCAGTACTTC
CDR3 protein: CASSFLASYEQYF

clone size: few
J gene: TRBJ2-7
D gene: TRBD2
V gene: TRBV7-6
CDR3 DNA: TGTGCCAGCAGCTCGAAGGACTGGGGGACTAGTCGCTACGAGCAGTACTTC
CDR3 protein: CASSSKDWGTSRYEQYF

clone size: many
J gene: TRBJ1-6
D gene: -
V gene: TRBV12-3/TRBV12-4
CDR3 DNA: TGTGCCAGCACCCTCCGTGACAGAGGCAATTCACCCCTCCACTTT
CDR3 protein: CASTLRDRGNSPLHF

clone size: -
J gene: TRBJ2-5
D gene: TRBD2
V gene: TRBV4-1
CDR3 DNA: TGCGCCAGCAGCCAAGAGCCCTGGGCTAGCGGGTCGGAGACCCAGTACTTC
CDR3 protein: CASSQEPWASGSETQYF

clone size: many
J gene: TRBJ2-7
D gene: TRBD1
V gene: TRBV7-2
CDR3 DNA: TGTGCCAGCTCACCACGGGACAGGGCCTACGAGCAGTACTTC
CDR3 protein: CASSPRDRAYEQYF

clone size: many
J gene: TRBJ1-2
D gene: -
V gene: TRBV12-3/TRBV12-4
CDR3 DNA: TGTGCCAGCAGTCCTTCCCCCGACGGGGGTTATGGCTACACCTTC
CDR3 protein: CASSPSPDGGYGYTF

clone size: few
J gene: TRBJ1-2
D gene: -
V gene: TRBV5-1
CDR3 DNA: TGCGCCAGCAGCTTGATGGCCGCTAGTTCCTTCTACACCTTC
CDR3 protein: CASSLMAASSFYTF

clone size: -
J gene: TRBJ1-1
D gene: -
V gene: TRBV10-3
CDR3 DNA: TGTGCCATCAGTGAGCCCGGGACAACGAACACTGAAGCTTTCTTT
CDR3 protein: CAISEPGTTNTEAFF

clone size: many
J gene: TRBJ2-3
D gene: -
V gene: TRBV28
CDR3 DNA: TGTGCCAGCAGTTTGAGCCACACAGATACGCAGTATTTT
CDR3 protein: CASSLSHTDTQYF

clone size: -
J gene: TRBJ2-1
D gene: TRBD1
V gene: TRBV6-1
CDR3 DNA: TGTGCCAGCAGTGAGACAGGGGAGTACAATGAGCAGTTCTTC
CDR3 protein: CASSETGEYNEQFF

clone size: many
J gene: TRBJ1-6
D gene: -
V gene: TRBV7-2
CDR3 DNA: TGTGCCAGCAGCTTCGGTCGACAGTTGAATTCACCCCTCCACTTT
CDR3 protein: CASSFGRQLNSPLHF

clone size: few
J gene: TRBJ1-1
D gene: TRBD1
V gene: TRBV10-1
CDR3 DNA: TGCGCCAGCAGTGAGTCCCTGACAGGGGCGGTGTGGACTGAAGCTTTCTTT
CDR3 protein: CASSESLTGAVWTEAFF

clone size: -
J gene: TRBJ2-7
D gene: -
V gene: TRBV20-1
CDR3 DNA: TGCAGTGCTAGAGCAGCCGAGCAGTACTTC
CDR3 protein: CSARAAEQYF

clone size: many
J gene: TRBJ2-5
D gene: -
V gene: TRBV6-1
CDR3 DNA: TGTGCCAGCAGTTATCTATCAGGGGATGAGACCCAGTACTTC
CDR3 protein: CASSYLSGDETQYF

clone size: few
J gene: TRBJ1-2
D gene: -
V gene: TRBV4-1
CDR3 DNA: TGCGCCAGCAGCCAAGATCTCCGGGACAACTATGGCTACACCTTC
CDR3 protein: CASSQDLRDNYGYTF

clone size: once
J gene: TRBJ2-7
D gene: TRBD1
V gene: TRBV27
CDR3 DNA: TGTGCCAGCAGTTTCTTTATCCGGGACAGAGTTTACGAGCAGTACTTC
CDR3 protein: CASSFFIRDRVYEQYF

clone size: many
J gene: TRBJ2-1
D gene: -
V gene: TRBV7-3
CDR3 DNA: TGTGCCAGCAGCCCCTCGGGGTCTTGGAACAATGAGCAGTTCTTC
CDR3 protein: CASSPSGSWNNEQFF

clone size: many
J gene: TRBJ2-7
D gene: TRBD2
V gene: TRBV11-2
CDR3 DNA: TGTGCCAGCACAACACTCCGGGGCGGGAGAACCCACGAGCAGTACTTC
CDR3 protein: CASTTLRGGRTHEQYF

clone size: few
J gene: TRBJ2-7
D gene: TRBD1
V gene: TRBV5-1
CDR3 DNA: TGCGCCAGCGGACCTGGGACAGCGACCTACGAGCAGTACTTC
CDR3 protein: CASGPGTATYEQYF

clone size: -
J gene: TRBJ2-7
D gene: TRBD1
V gene: TRBV15
CDR3 DNA: TGTGCCACCAGCGGGACTGGACAGGGGACCTACGAGCAGTACTTC
CDR3 protein: CATSGTGQGTYEQYF

clone size: many
J gene: TRBJ2-1
D gene: -
V gene: TRBV28
CDR3 DNA: TGTGCCAGCAGTGTAGATTCCCGAGCCTACAATGAGCAGTTCTTC
CDR3 protein: CASSVDSRAYNEQFF

clone size: many
J gene: TRBJ2-5
D gene: TRBD2
V gene: TRBV12-3/TRBV12-4
CDR3 DNA: TGTGCCAGCAGTGTCCTAGCGGGAGGTTGGGAGACCCAGTACTTC
CDR3 protein: CASSVLAGGWETQYF

clone size: -
J gene: TRBJ1-5
D gene: TRBD1
V gene: TRBV2
CDR3 DNA: TGTGCCAGCACTATGGACAGGGCTATTATCAATCAGCCCCAGCATTTT
CDR3 protein: CASTMDRAIINQPQHF